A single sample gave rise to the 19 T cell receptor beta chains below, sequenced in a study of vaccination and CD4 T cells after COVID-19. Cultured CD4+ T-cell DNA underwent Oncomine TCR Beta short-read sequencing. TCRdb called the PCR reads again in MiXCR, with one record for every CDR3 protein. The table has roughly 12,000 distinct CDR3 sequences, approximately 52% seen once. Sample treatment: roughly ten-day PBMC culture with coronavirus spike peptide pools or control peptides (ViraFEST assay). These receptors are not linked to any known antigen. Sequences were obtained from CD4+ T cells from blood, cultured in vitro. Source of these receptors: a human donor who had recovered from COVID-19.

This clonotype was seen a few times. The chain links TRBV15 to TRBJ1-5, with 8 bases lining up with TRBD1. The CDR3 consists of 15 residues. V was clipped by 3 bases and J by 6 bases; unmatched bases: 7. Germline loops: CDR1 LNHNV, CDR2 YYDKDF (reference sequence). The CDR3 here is CATSSGQGGGQPQHF. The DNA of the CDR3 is TGTGCCACCAGCAGCGGACAGGGTGGCGGTCAGCCCCAGCATTTT.

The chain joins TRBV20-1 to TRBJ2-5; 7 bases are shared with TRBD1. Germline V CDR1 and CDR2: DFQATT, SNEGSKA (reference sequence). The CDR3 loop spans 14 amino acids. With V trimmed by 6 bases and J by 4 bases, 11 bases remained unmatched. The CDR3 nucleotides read TGCAGTGCCGACAGGGCTAGGGGCCTAGAGACCCAGTACTTC. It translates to CSADRARGLETQYF.

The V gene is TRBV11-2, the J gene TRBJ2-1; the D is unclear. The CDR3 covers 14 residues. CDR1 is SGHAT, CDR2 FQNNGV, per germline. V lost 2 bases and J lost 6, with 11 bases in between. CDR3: CASSLRPLGNEQFF. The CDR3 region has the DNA TGTGCCAGCAGCTTACGTCCACTCGGCAATGAGCAGTTCTTC.

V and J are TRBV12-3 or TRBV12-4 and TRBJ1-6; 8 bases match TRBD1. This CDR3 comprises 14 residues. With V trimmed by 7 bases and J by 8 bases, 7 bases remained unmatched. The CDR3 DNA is TGTGCCAGCACCTTGGCAGGGGGCCATTCACCCCTCCACTTT. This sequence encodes CASTLAGGHSPLHF.

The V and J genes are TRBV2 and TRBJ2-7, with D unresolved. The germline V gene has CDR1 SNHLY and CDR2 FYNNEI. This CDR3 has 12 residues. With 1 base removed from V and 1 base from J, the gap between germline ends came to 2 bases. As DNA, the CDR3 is TGTGCCAGCAGTGAAGAGTCCTACGAGCAGTACTTC. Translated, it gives CASSEESYEQYF.

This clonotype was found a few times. CDR3 bases: TGCAGTGCTATCTTCGAGACCCAGTACTTC. This gives the protein CSAIFETQYF. The rearrangement links TRBV20-1 to TRBJ2-5, with D unresolved. The CDR3 totals 10 residues. CDR1 and CDR2 (germline): DFQATT, SNEGSKA (reference sequence). The V gene lost 4 bases and the J gene lost 5 bases, with 5 bases spanning the gap.

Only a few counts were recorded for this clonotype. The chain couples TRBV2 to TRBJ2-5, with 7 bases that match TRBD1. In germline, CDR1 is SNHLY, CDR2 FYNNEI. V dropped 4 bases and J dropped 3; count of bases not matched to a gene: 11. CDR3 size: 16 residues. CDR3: CASSASGQRKKETQYF. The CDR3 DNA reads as TGTGCCAGCAGTGCCTCGGGACAGCGGAAAAAAGAGACCCAGTACTTC.

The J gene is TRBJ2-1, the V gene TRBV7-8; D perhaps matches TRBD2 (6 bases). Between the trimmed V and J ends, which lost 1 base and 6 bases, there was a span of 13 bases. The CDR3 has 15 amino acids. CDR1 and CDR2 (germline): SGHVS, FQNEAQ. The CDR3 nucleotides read TGTGCCAGCAGCTTAGTTGGGGGGACCTTCAATGAGCAGTTCTTC. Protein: CASSLVGGTFNEQFF.

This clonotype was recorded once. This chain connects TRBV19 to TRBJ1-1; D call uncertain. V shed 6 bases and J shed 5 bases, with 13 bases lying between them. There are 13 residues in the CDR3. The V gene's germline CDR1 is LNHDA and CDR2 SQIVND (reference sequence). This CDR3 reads CASSPPAGTEAFF. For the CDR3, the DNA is TGTGCCAGTAGCCCACCTGCGGGTACTGAAGCTTTCTTT.

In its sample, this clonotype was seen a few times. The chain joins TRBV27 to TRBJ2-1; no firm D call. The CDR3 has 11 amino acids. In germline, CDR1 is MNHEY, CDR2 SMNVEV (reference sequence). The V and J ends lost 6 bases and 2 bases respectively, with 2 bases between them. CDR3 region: CASRAYNEQFF. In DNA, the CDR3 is TGTGCCAGCAGGGCCTACAATGAGCAGTTCTTC.

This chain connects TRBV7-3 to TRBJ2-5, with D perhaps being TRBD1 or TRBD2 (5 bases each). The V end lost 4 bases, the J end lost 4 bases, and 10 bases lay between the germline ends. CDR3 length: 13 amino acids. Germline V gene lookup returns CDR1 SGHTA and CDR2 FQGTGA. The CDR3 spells CASSSTRGETQYF. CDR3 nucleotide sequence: TGTGCCAGCAGCTCCACTAGGGGAGAGACCCAGTACTTC. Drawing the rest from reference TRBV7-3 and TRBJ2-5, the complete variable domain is GAGVSQTPSNKVTEKGKYVELRCDPISGHTALYWYRQSLGQGPEFLIYFQGTGAADDSGLPNDRFFAVRPEGSVSTLKIQRTERGDSAVYLCASSSTRGETQYFGPGTRLLVL.

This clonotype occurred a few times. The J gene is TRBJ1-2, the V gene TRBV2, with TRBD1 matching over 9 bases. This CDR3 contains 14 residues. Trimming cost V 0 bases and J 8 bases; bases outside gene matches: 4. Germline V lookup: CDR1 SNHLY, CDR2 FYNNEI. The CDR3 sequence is CASSEAWTGEGYTF. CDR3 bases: TGTGCCAGCAGTGAAGCCTGGACAGGGGAGGGCTACACCTTC.

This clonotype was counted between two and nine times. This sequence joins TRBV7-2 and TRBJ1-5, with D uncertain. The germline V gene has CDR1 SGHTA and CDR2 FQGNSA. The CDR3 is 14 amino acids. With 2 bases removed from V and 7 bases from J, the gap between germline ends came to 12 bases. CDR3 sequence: CASSLSRDGQPQHF. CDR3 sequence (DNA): TGTGCCAGCAGCTTATCGCGGGATGGGCAGCCCCAGCATTTT. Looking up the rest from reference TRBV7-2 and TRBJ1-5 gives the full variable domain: GAGVSQSPSNKVTEKGKDVELRCDPISGHTALYWYRQSLGQGLEFLIYFQGNSAPDKSGLPSDRFSAERTGGSVSTLTIQRTQQEDSAVYLCASSLSRDGQPQHFGDGTRLSIL.

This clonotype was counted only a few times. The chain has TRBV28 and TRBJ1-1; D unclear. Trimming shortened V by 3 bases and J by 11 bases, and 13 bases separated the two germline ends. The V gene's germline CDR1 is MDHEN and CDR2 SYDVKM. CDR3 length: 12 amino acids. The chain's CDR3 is CASSFGYRWAFF. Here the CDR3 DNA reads TGTGCCAGCAGTTTTGGATATCGTTGGGCTTTCTTT.

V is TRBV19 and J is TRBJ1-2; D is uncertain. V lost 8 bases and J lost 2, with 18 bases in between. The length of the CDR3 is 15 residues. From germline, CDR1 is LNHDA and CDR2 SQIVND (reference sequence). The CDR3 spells CASSQSMDGNYGYTF. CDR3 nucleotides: TGTGCCAGTTCGCAATCAATGGACGGAAACTATGGCTACACCTTC.

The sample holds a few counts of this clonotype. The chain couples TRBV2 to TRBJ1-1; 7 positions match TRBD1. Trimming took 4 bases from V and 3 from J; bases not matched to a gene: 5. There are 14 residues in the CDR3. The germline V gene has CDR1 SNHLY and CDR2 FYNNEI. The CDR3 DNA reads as TGTGCCAGCAGTGCGGACAGGTTCGACACTGAAGCTTTCTTT. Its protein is CASSADRFDTEAFF.

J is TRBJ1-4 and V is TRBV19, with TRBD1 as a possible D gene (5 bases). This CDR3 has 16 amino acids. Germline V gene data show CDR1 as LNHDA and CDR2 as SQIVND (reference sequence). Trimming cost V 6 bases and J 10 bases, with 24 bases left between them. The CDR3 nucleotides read TGTGCCAGTAGCATGGGACGGCGGCTGGAAGGGGCAAAACTGTTTTTT. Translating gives CASSMGRRLEGAKLFF. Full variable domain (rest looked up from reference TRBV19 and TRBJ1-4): DGGITQSPKYLFRKEGQNVTLSCEQNLNHDAMYWYRQDPGQGLRLIYYSQIVNDFQKGDIAEGYSVSREKKESFPLTVTSAQKNPTAFYLCASSMGRRLEGAKLFFGSGTQLSVL.

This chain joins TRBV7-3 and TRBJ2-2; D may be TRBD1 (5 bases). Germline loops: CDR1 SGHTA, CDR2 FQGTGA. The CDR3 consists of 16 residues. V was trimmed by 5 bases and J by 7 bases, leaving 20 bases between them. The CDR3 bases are TGTGCCAGCAGCCCCGTGGGGCCCCCGAGAAACGGGGAGCTGTTTTTT. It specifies CASSPVGPPRNGELFF.

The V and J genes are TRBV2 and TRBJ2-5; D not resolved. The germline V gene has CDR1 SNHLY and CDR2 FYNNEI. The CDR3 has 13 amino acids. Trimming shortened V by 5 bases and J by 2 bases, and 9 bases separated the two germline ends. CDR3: CASSQDGQETQYF. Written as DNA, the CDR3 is TGTGCCAGCAGTCAGGACGGTCAAGAGACCCAGTACTTC.